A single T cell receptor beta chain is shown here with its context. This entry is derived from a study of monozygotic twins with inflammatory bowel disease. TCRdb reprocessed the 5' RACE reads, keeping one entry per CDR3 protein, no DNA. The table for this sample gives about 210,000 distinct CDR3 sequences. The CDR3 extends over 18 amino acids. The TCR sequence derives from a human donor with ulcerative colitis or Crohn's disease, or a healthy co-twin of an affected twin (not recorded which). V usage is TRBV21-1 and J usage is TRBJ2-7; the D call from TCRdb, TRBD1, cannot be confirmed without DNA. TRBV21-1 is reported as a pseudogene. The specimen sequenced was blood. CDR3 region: CASSKGTDHPPLSYEQYF.